These 6 T cell receptor beta chains were all obtained from the same sample, sequenced in a study of Ad26.COV2.S vaccination and SARS-CoV-2 variants. Treatment meaning: some 20 received Ad26.COV2.S at low or high dose, single or two shots; about five received placebo; per-sample allocation not given. After the first vaccine or placebo injection, samples were drawn on day 63. Generated by immunoSEQ multiplex PCR, the TCRdb table keeps only in-frame clones and is missing some. Of around 300,000 clones in the sample, 75% to 90% are singletons; the top ten hold around 5.5%. Sequences were derived from peripheral blood, sampled in a trial of Ad26.COV2.S vaccine versus placebo. The receptors originated from a person aged 18-60 years who received the Ad26.COV2.S COVID-19 vaccine or a placebo.

The chain couples TRBV4-3 to TRBJ1-5, with D possibly being TRBD1 (5 bases). V gave up 0 bases and J gave up 3 bases, with 6 bases separating them. The germline V gene has CDR1 LGHNA and CDR2 YSLEER. The CDR3 sequence is 14 residues long. As DNA, the CDR3 is TGCGCCAGCAGCCAAGACAGGGTCAATCAGCCCCAGCATTTT. Translating gives CASSQDRVNQPQHF.

The chain couples TRBV5-1 to TRBJ2-3, with TRBD2 identical over 9 bases. The germline V gene encodes CDR1 SGHRS and CDR2 YFSETQ. The trim removed 0 bases at V and 5 bases at J, leaving 10 bases unmatched. CDR3 length: 17 residues. CDR3 in DNA: TGCGCCAGCAGCTTGGCCATGGCGGGAGGGGACGGAGATACGCAGTATTTT. This codes for CASSLAMAGGDGDTQYF.

The chain employs TRBV14 and TRBJ1-3, with 9 bases lining up with TRBD1. The V gene's germline CDR1 is SGHDN and CDR2 FVKESK. Unmatched junction bases numbered 15, after V lost 0 bases and J lost 6 bases. This CDR3 has 19 residues. The CDR3 DNA sequence: TGTGCCAGCAGCCAAGAATGGGTCGGAGGACAGGGGTTTCAAAACACCATATATTTT. Its protein is CASSQEWVGGQGFQNTIYF.

This rearrangement joins TRBV6-1 to TRBJ2-1, with D perhaps TRBD1 (7 bases). V lost 3 bases to trimming and J lost 8 bases, with 17 bases between them. Per the germline V gene, CDR1 is MNHNS and CDR2 is SASEGT. This CDR3 has 15 residues. CDR3 protein: CASSDWRGLGDEQFF. The DNA for the CDR3 is TGTGCCAGCAGTGATTGGAGGGGGCTCGGTGATGAGCAGTTCTTC.

The chain has TRBV3-1 (or the pseudogene TRBV3-2) and TRBJ1-5; D unresolved. V was clipped by 1 base and J by 6 bases, with 13 bases between them. This CDR3 spans 15 amino acids. CDR1 and CDR2 from the germline V gene are LGHDT and YNNKEL (reference sequence). CDR3 sequence (DNA): TGTGCCAGCAGCCAAGTAAGCAGGCCGGCTCAGCCCCAGCATTTT. This translates into CASSQVSRPAQPQHF.

This clone was detected only a few times. The V gene is TRBV4-1, the J gene TRBJ2-7; D is unclear. CDR1 and CDR2 (germline): MGHRA, YSYEKL. The CDR3 loop spans 13 amino acids. V dropped 1 base and J dropped 6 bases, with 10 bases sitting between them. The CDR3 sequence is CASSQGMAFEQYF. CDR3 nucleotides: TGCGCCAGCAGCCAAGGAATGGCTTTCGAGCAGTACTTC.